This T cell receptor (beta chain) was identified during a study of response to subunit inactivated influenza vaccine. Findings and limits, study-wide: The authors proposed limited new T cell recruitment per seasonal influenza vaccination.

The V end was cut by 3 bases, the J end by 5 bases, with 8 bases between. This CDR3 has 13 amino acids. Germline lookup yields CDR1 KGHSH and CDR2 LQKENI. TCRdb reanalysed the RT-PCR reads using MiXCR and keeps one entry per CDR3 protein. The sample shows more than 600,000 distinct CDR3 sequences, around 18% of them seen only once. A word on this clonotype: The antigen is not known.

The sequencing here drew on PBMCs from blood, taken about 5 days after vaccination. V and J are TRBV18 and TRBJ2-1; the D is unclear. The TCR originated in a man aged 45-65 years who received an inactivated influenza vaccine. Here the CDR3 DNA reads TGTGCCAGCTCACCCAGCTGGGACAATGAGCAGTTCTTC. This sequence encodes CASSPSWDNEQFF. Full variable domain (outside the CDR3, taken from reference TRBV18 and TRBJ2-1): NAGVMQNPRHLVRRRGQEARLRCSPMKGHSHVYWYRQLPEEGLKFMVYLQKENIIDESGMPKERFSAEFPKEGPSILRIQQVVRGDSAAYFCASSPSWDNEQFFGPGTRLTVL.